This TCR beta chain was captured in a study of OX40 agonist ivuxolimab in advanced cancers. About the research overall: In this trial design, patients received ivuxolimab intravenously at 0.01 to 10 mg/kg every 2 weeks. The diagnoses of dose-escalation patients were hepatocellular carcinoma, melanoma, renal cell or head and neck cancer.

V was pared by 11 bases and J by 1 base, with 15 bases between. Germline V CDR1 and CDR2: MDHEN, SYDVKM. The CDR3 length is 14 residues. Produced via immunoSEQ multiplex PCR; TCRdb's table is partial and in-frame only. The sample consists of almost 85,000 clones, approximately 93% of them appearing once. The V gene is TRBV28, the J gene TRBJ1-5; no firm D call. This clonotype originated in an adult with an advanced solid tumor such as melanoma, head and neck, liver or kidney cancer. The starting material was CD4+ or CD8+ T cells sorted from blood, obtained in a trial of the OX40 agonist ivuxolimab. The CDR3 DNA follows: TGTGCCTCCTCGAGAGAGCTGAGCAATCAGCCCCAGCATTTT. This codes for CASSRELSNQPQHF.